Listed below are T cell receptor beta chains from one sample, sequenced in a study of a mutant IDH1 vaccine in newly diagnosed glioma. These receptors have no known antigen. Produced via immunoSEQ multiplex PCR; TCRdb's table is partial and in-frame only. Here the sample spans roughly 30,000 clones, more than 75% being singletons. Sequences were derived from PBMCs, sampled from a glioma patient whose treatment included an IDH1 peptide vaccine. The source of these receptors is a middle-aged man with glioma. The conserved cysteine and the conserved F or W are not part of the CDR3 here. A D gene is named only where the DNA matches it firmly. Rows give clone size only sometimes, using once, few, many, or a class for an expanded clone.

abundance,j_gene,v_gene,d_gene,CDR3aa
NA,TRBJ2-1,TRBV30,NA,AWDSYNEQF
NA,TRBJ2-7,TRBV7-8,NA,ASSLGTTVVYEQY
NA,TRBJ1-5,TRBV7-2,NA,ASSLNSYSNQPQH
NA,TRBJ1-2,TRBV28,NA,ASHSQVSGYT
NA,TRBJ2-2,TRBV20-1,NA,SASERGELF
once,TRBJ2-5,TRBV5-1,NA,ASSFTTGEQTQY
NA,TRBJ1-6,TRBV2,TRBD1,ASSGALSGQGYSPLH
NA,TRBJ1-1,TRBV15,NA,ATSRDWGAEAF
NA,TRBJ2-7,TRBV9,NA,ASSVGGEGLEQY
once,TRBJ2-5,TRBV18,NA,ASSPGQNGGETQY
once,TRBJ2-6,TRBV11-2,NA,ASSRGGAVGANVLT
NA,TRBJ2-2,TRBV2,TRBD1,ASSGQGSNTGELF
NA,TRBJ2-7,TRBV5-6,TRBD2,ASSLYAREGEQY
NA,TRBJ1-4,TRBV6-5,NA,ASNNGRASEKLF
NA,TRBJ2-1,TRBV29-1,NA,SSGWGSYNEQF
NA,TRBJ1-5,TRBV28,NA,ASSPINQPQH
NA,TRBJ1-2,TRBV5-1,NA,ASSFTNYGYT
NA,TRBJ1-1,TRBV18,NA,ASSPGPTEAF
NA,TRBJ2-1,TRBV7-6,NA,ASSSTRDKGVPEQF
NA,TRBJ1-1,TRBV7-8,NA,ASSLDSAVNTEAF
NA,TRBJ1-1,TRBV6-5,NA,ASSYGSHGANTEAF
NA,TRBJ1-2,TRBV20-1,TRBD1,RRGLGYT
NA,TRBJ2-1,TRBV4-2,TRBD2,ASSQDPSGRWGNEQF
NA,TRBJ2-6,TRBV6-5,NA,ASSYSQPPGANVLT
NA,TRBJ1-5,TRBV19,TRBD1,ASRRQGTDSNQPQH
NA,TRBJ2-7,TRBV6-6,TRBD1,ASSDRGGYEQY
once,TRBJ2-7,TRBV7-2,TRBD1,ASSSGTGYYEQY
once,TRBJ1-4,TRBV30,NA,AWSKTTTNEKLF
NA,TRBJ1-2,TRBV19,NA,ASRGPGGGYGYT